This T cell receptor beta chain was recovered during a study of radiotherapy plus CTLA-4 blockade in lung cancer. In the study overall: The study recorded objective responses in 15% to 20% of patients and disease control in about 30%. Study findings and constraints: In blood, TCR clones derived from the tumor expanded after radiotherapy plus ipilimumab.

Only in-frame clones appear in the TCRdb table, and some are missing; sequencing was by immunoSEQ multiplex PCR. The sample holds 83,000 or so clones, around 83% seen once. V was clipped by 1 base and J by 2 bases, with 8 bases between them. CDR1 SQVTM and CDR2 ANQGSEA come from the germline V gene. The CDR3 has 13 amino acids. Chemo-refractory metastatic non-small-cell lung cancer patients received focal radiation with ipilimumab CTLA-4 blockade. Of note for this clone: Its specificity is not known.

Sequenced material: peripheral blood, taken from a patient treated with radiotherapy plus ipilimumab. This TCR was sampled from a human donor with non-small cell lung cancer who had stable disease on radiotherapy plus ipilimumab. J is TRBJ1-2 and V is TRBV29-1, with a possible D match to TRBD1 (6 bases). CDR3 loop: CSVEGDTNYGYTF. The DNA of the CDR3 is TGCAGCGTTGAAGGGGACACAAACTATGGCTACACCTTC.